These 6 T cell receptor beta chains originate from one sample sequenced in a study of CD8 T cells in Susac syndrome. cDNA came from around 0.5 to 1 ug RNA primed by random hexamers. TCRdb analysed the immunoSEQ multiplex PCR reads with MiXCR anew, one entry per CDR3 protein. The sample holds 130,000 to 150,000 distinct CDR3 sequences, roughly 95% seen once. The sequencing input was CD4+ T cells from PBMCs. The receptors derive from a human donor in good health.

V and J are TRBV24-1 and TRBJ2-3, with no clear D. Germline V gene data show CDR1 as KGHDR and CDR2 as SFDVKD. There are 15 residues in the CDR3. V shed 1 base and J shed 4 bases, with 11 bases lying between them. The CDR3 spells CATSDFKVFADTQYF. CDR3 nucleotide sequence: TGTGCCACCAGTGATTTCAAGGTATTCGCAGATACGCAGTATTTT.

The chain links TRBV20-1 to TRBJ1-2; a weak D match, TRBD1 (6 bases). V was pared by 1 base and J by 1 base, with 13 bases between. Germline values: CDR1 DFQATT, CDR2 SNEGSKA (reference sequence). The CDR3 runs to 15 residues. The CDR3 spells CSARGGPGSNYGYTF. DNA of the CDR3: TGCAGTGCTAGAGGGGGGCCAGGGAGTAACTATGGCTACACCTTC.

The gene calls are TRBV20-1 and TRBJ2-2; 10 bases match TRBD2. Germline loops: CDR1 DFQATT, CDR2 SNEGSKA (reference sequence). With 1 base clipped from V and 5 bases from J, the junction kept 1 base outside the gene matches. This CDR3 has 14 amino acids. This CDR3 is CSARASGRTGELFF. In nucleotides, the CDR3 is TGCAGTGCTAGAGCTAGCGGGAGAACCGGGGAGCTGTTTTTT.

In its sample, this clonotype was seen once. This sequence joins TRBV5-1 and TRBJ2-7; tentatively, D is TRBD2 (5 bases). From germline, CDR1 is SGHRS and CDR2 YFSETQ. V was trimmed by 6 bases and J by 5 bases, leaving 15 bases between them. This CDR3 comprises 13 residues. CDR3 DNA sequence: TGCGCCAGCATGAAGGACTCATTTGACGAGCAGTACTTC. Protein product: CASMKDSFDEQYF.

The rearrangement links TRBV18 to TRBJ2-7, with 8 bases matching TRBD1. The germline V gene encodes CDR1 KGHSH and CDR2 LQKENI. The CDR3 has 15 amino acids. The J segment lost 3 bases and the V segment lost 4 bases, leaving 8 bases of the junction unmatched. CDR3 region: CASSRDRIGFYEQYF. The CDR3 DNA reads as TGTGCCAGCTCACGGGACAGGATTGGGTTCTACGAGCAGTACTTC. The complete variable domain, with remaining parts taken from reference TRBV18 and TRBJ2-7, reads NAGVMQNPRHLVRRRGQEARLRCSPMKGHSHVYWYRQLPEEGLKFMVYLQKENIIDESGMPKERFSAEFPKEGPSILRIQQVVRGDSAAYFCASSRDRIGFYEQYFGPGTRLTVT.

This sequence joins TRBV7-2 and TRBJ2-3; 8 nucleotides align to TRBD1. From germline, CDR1 is SGHTA and CDR2 FQGNSA. V was clipped by 4 bases and J by 6 bases; unmatched bases: 3. The CDR3 has 13 residues. The CDR3 region is CASSSGQGDTQYF. Written as DNA, the CDR3 is TGTGCCAGCAGCTCCGGACAGGGTGATACGCAGTATTTT.